The rows below give T cell receptor beta chains drawn from one sample of a study of T cells in Graves' hyperthyroidism and ophthalmopathy. From the multiplex PCR reads, TCRdb called clonotypes with MiXCR, one entry per CDR3 protein. Among hundreds of thousands of distinct CDR3 sequences listed, 40% to 55% were seen once. Sequenced sample: peripheral blood or thyroid tissue (not recorded which). The receptor source for this set is a woman in her late teens or twenties with Graves' hyperthyroidism. The CDR3 runs from the conserved cysteine through the conserved F or W. A D gene is named only where the DNA matches it firmly. Size is stated for part of the rows, as once, few or many counts, or as a class when the clone is expanded.

D gene: -; V gene: TRBV11-3; J gene: TRBJ1-2; clone size: many; CDR3 DNA: TGTGCCAGCAGCCGAGGGGAAGGCTACACCTTC; CDR3 protein: CASSRGEGYTF
D gene: TRBD1; V gene: TRBV2; J gene: TRBJ1-2; clone size: many; CDR3 DNA: TGTGCCAGCAGTCAACAGGGGTTCCGTGGCTACACCTTC; CDR3 protein: CASSQQGFRGYTF
D gene: TRBD2; V gene: TRBV24-1; J gene: TRBJ2-3; clone size: -; CDR3 DNA: TGTGCCACCAGTGATCTGGGGACTAGCGGAGGGGAGGATACGCAGTATTTT; CDR3 protein: CATSDLGTSGGEDTQYF
D gene: -; V gene: TRBV29-1; J gene: TRBJ1-5; clone size: -; CDR3 DNA: TGCAGCGCTGGTCCGCCGGGAAATCAGCCCCAGCATTTT; CDR3 protein: CSAGPPGNQPQHF
D gene: -; V gene: TRBV2; J gene: TRBJ1-5; clone size: many; CDR3 DNA: TGTGCCAGCCACGGGGTGGGGAGTCAGCCCCAGCATTTT; CDR3 protein: CASHGVGSQPQHF
D gene: TRBD1; V gene: TRBV20-1; J gene: TRBJ1-6; clone size: -; CDR3 DNA: TGCAGTGCTCACCGGGACAGGGATTCACCCCTCCACTTT; CDR3 protein: CSAHRDRDSPLHF
D gene: TRBD1; V gene: TRBV29-1; J gene: TRBJ2-7; clone size: many; CDR3 DNA: TGCAGCGTCATCGGGACAGGGAGCTACGAGCAGTACTTC; CDR3 protein: CSVIGTGSYEQYF
D gene: -; V gene: TRBV20-1; J gene: TRBJ2-2; clone size: few; CDR3 DNA: TGCAGTGCTAAAACCGGGACGTTCTACGGCGAGCTGTTTTTT; CDR3 protein: CSAKTGTFYGELFF
D gene: -; V gene: TRBV29-1; J gene: TRBJ1-2; clone size: many; CDR3 DNA: TGCAGCGTTGAAGCGCCAGGACCCAGCTATGGCTACACCTTC; CDR3 protein: CSVEAPGPSYGYTF
D gene: -; V gene: TRBV9; J gene: TRBJ2-7; clone size: -; CDR3 DNA: TGTGCCAGCAGCCGGGAGTACGAGCAGTACTTC; CDR3 protein: CASSREYEQYF
D gene: -; V gene: TRBV7-9; J gene: TRBJ1-2; clone size: -; CDR3 DNA: TGCGCCAGCAGCCAACAGGCCGGGGGCTATGGTAGCTACACCTTC; CDR3 protein: CASSQQAGGYGSYTF
D gene: TRBD2; V gene: TRBV15; J gene: TRBJ2-6; clone size: -; CDR3 DNA: TGTGCCACCAGCAAGAGGGCGGGAGGTCTCACCGGGGCCAACGTCCTGACTTTC; CDR3 protein: CATSKRAGGLTGANVLTF
D gene: -; V gene: TRBV25-1; J gene: TRBJ1-1; clone size: -; CDR3 DNA: TGTGCCAGCAGAGATGAGGGCAGGAGAGGCACTGAAGCTTTCTTT; CDR3 protein: CASRDEGRRGTEAFF
D gene: -; V gene: TRBV10-3; J gene: TRBJ1-3; clone size: many; CDR3 DNA: TGTGCCATCAGTGAGTCGTCCCAGCGTGACTCTGGAAACACCATATATTTT; CDR3 protein: CAISESSQRDSGNTIYF
D gene: -; V gene: TRBV24-1; J gene: TRBJ2-5; clone size: many; CDR3 DNA: TGTGCCACCAGTGATTCCACGATAGAGACCCAGTACTTC; CDR3 protein: CATSDSTIETQYF
D gene: TRBD2; V gene: TRBV24-1; J gene: TRBJ2-7; clone size: many; CDR3 DNA: TGTGCCACCAGTGAGACAGGACTAGCGGGGGACGAGCAGTACTTC; CDR3 protein: CATSETGLAGDEQYF
D gene: -; V gene: TRBV2; J gene: TRBJ2-7; clone size: few; CDR3 DNA: TGTGCCAGCAGTCAAGAGCCTCGCTACGAGCAGTACTTC; CDR3 protein: CASSQEPRYEQYF
D gene: TRBD1; V gene: TRBV20-1; J gene: TRBJ2-7; clone size: few; CDR3 DNA: TGCAGAGGGGACAGCGGCTACGAGCAGTACTTC; CDR3 protein: CRGDSGYEQYF
D gene: -; V gene: TRBV9; J gene: TRBJ1-1; clone size: -; CDR3 DNA: TGTGCCAGCAGCGAGAACAGGGTTTCCGGAAACACTGAAGCTTTCTTT; CDR3 protein: CASSENRVSGNTEAFF
D gene: -; V gene: TRBV15; J gene: TRBJ2-7; clone size: -; CDR3 DNA: TGTGCCACCAGCAGAGATGCGGAGCAGTACTTC; CDR3 protein: CATSRDAEQYF
D gene: -; V gene: TRBV15; J gene: TRBJ2-6; clone size: -; CDR3 DNA: TGTGCCTCCCACAGGGTGGGGCGTAGTGGGGCCAACGTCCTGACTTTC; CDR3 protein: CASHRVGRSGANVLTF
D gene: -; V gene: TRBV19; J gene: TRBJ1-1; clone size: few; CDR3 DNA: TGTGCCAGTAAAGGCAGAGAGAACACTGAAGCTTTCTTT; CDR3 protein: CASKGRENTEAFF
D gene: -; V gene: TRBV6-2/TRBV6-3; J gene: TRBJ1-5; clone size: -; CDR3 DNA: TGTGCCAGCAGTCCTGGACAGAGAGCCAATCAGCCCCAGCATTTT; CDR3 protein: CASSPGQRANQPQHF
D gene: -; V gene: TRBV29-1; J gene: TRBJ2-7; clone size: few; CDR3 DNA: TGCAGCCATTGGACTGAGTCCTACGAGCAGTACTTC; CDR3 protein: CSHWTESYEQYF
D gene: TRBD1; V gene: TRBV24-1; J gene: TRBJ2-7; clone size: -; CDR3 DNA: TGTGCCACCAGTGACACAGGGGGAGGCTACGAGCAGTACTTC; CDR3 protein: CATSDTGGGYEQYF
D gene: TRBD1; V gene: TRBV24-1; J gene: TRBJ2-3; clone size: -; CDR3 DNA: TGTGCCACCAGTGATTTCAGGACCGGGACAGAGGTCAGTGCGCAGTATTTT; CDR3 protein: CATSDFRTGTEVSAQYF
D gene: -; V gene: TRBV14; J gene: TRBJ1-6; clone size: -; CDR3 DNA: TGTGCCAGCAGCCAAGTGGGGAGCTCCTATAATCCACCCCTCCACTTT; CDR3 protein: CASSQVGSSYNPPLHF
D gene: -; V gene: TRBV20-1; J gene: TRBJ1-5; clone size: -; CDR3 DNA: TGCAGTGCTAGGTGGGGGGGCGCGTTAAAAGGGCAGCCCCAGCATTTT; CDR3 protein: CSARWGGALKGQPQHF
D gene: -; V gene: TRBV2; J gene: TRBJ2-5; clone size: many; CDR3 DNA: TGTGCCAGCAATCAATTGGAGACCCAGTACTTC; CDR3 protein: CASNQLETQYF
D gene: TRBD2; V gene: TRBV7-3; J gene: TRBJ2-5; clone size: few; CDR3 DNA: TGTGCCAGCAGACCCGGAGGCGGGAGTGGGGAGACCCAGTACTTC; CDR3 protein: CASRPGGGSGETQYF
D gene: TRBD1; V gene: TRBV2; J gene: TRBJ1-5; clone size: -; CDR3 DNA: TGTGCCAGTGTCCTCGGGACAGGGGGCGGTCAGCCCCAGCATTTT; CDR3 protein: CASVLGTGGGQPQHF
D gene: -; V gene: TRBV25-1; J gene: TRBJ2-5; clone size: -; CDR3 DNA: TGTGCCAGCTCACCTGGCGTCTCCCAGGAGACCCAGTACTTC; CDR3 protein: CASSPGVSQETQYF
D gene: -; V gene: TRBV7-9; J gene: TRBJ1-1; clone size: -; CDR3 DNA: TGTGCCAGCAGCTTTAGGGTAATCGAAGCTTTCTTT; CDR3 protein: CASSFRVIEAFF
D gene: TRBD2; V gene: TRBV7-8; J gene: TRBJ2-2; clone size: -; CDR3 DNA: TGTGCCAGCAGCCGGACTAGCGGGAGGTCCGGGGAGCTGTTTTTT; CDR3 protein: CASSRTSGRSGELFF
D gene: -; V gene: TRBV11-1; J gene: TRBJ2-5; clone size: -; CDR3 DNA: TGTGCCAGCAGACACTCCAGCGGCCGGACCCAGTACTTC; CDR3 protein: CASRHSSGRTQYF
D gene: -; V gene: TRBV7-8; J gene: TRBJ2-7; clone size: few; CDR3 DNA: TGTGCCAGCAGCTTGGCCATAGACTTTTCTGAGCAGTACTTC; CDR3 protein: CASSLAIDFSEQYF
D gene: -; V gene: TRBV12-3/TRBV12-4; J gene: TRBJ2-7; clone size: -; CDR3 DNA: TGTGCCAGCAGTCCAACCGGGGTCCCCCTCGAATACGAGCAGTACTTC; CDR3 protein: CASSPTGVPLEYEQYF
D gene: TRBD1; V gene: TRBV7-2; J gene: TRBJ2-7; clone size: -; CDR3 DNA: TGTGCCAGCAGCCCACCGCCACAGGGGTCAAACGAGCAGTACTTC; CDR3 protein: CASSPPPQGSNEQYF
D gene: -; V gene: TRBV29-1; J gene: TRBJ2-6; clone size: -; CDR3 DNA: TGCAGCGTTGAAGGGGTAATGGCTGGGGCCAACGTCCTGACTTTC; CDR3 protein: CSVEGVMAGANVLTF
D gene: -; V gene: TRBV10-3; J gene: TRBJ1-1; clone size: many; CDR3 DNA: TGTGCCATCAGTTTACAAGTGGACACTGAAGCTTTCTTT; CDR3 protein: CAISLQVDTEAFF
D gene: TRBD1; V gene: TRBV9; J gene: TRBJ1-2; clone size: -; CDR3 DNA: TGTGCCAGCAGCGACTGGACAGGGAACTATGGCTACACCTTC; CDR3 protein: CASSDWTGNYGYTF
D gene: -; V gene: TRBV7-9; J gene: TRBJ1-6; clone size: -; CDR3 DNA: TGTGCCAGCTCACCTTCGGCGGCGAGCTCCTATAATTCACCCCTCCACTTT; CDR3 protein: CASSPSAASSYNSPLHF
D gene: -; V gene: TRBV6-5; J gene: TRBJ2-6; clone size: many; CDR3 DNA: TGTGCCAGCAGCCAGACTATCTCTGGGGCCAACGTCCTGACTTTC; CDR3 protein: CASSQTISGANVLTF